A single TCR beta chain is shown here with its context. As yet, its antigen is unknown. These data are taken from a study of memory CD4+ T cells and cytomegalovirus serostatus. Study-level information: Donors were healthy Belgian adults, under 10 CMV seropositive and 20 to 25 seronegative.

Clones were read by immunoSEQ multiplex PCR, and TCRdb kept only the in-frame ones, dropping some. The sample carries about 64,000 clones, roughly three quarters recorded once. The CDR3 spans 14 residues. V was clipped by 3 bases and J by 6 bases, with 12 bases between them. Germline-derived CDR1 and CDR2 are SGHVS and FQNEAQ. General study points: Of around 160 reported CMV TCRbeta sequences, around 63 were found in memory CD4+ repertoires. Suggested: most of the CMV-linked TCR signature lies in CD4+ memory cells.

The sort gate was single viable CD3+CD4+CD8-CD45RO+ cells for memory CD4+ T cells. Total CD4+ T cells were enriched by CD4 positive selection. The clonotype comes from an adult in good health and CMV-seronegative. Sequenced input: memory CD4+ T cells from blood. The chain joins TRBV7-8 to TRBJ1-5; no clear D gene. Here the CDR3 reads CASSFSVASQPQHF. DNA for the CDR3: TGTGCCAGCAGCTTTAGCGTCGCCAGTCAGCCCCAGCATTTT.